This is a list of T cell receptor beta chains from one sample in a study. TCRdb re-derived calls from the RT-PCR reads in MiXCR, one entry per CDR3 protein. The sample lists almost 700,000 distinct CDR3 sequences, 12% to 15% occurring once. The sequenced sample consisted of memory CD4+ T cells from blood. The receptors were gathered from a female donor in good health, serving as a healthy control. Each CDR3 is given with its conserved first and last residue. The D gene is left open where the match is weak. Clone size is not always given. Where it is, it says once, few, many or a class for expanded clones.

J gene,clone size,V gene,D gene,CDR3 DNA,CDR3 protein
TRBJ2-3,NA,TRBV20-1,TRBD2,TGCAGTGCTAGAGATCGTGCGGGGGTCACAGATACGCAGTATTTT,CSARDRAGVTDTQYF
TRBJ1-4,few,TRBV6-5,TRBD1,TGTGCCAGCAGTCGACAGGGGGTCGATGAAAAACTGTTTTTT,CASSRQGVDEKLFF
TRBJ1-1,NA,TRBV30,NA,TGTGCCTGTACACGGGTGGTGAACACTGAAGCTTTCTTT,CACTRVVNTEAFF
TRBJ2-7,NA,TRBV5-4,NA,TGTGCCAGCAGCCTACCCGGGGCGGGAACATACGAGCAGTACTTC,CASSLPGAGTYEQYF
TRBJ2-3,many,TRBV6-5,NA,TGTGCCAGCAGTTTCGCGGGCCGAGATACGCAGTATTTT,CASSFAGRDTQYF
TRBJ2-4,NA,TRBV20-1,TRBD2,TGCAGCGTCGGCGGGGGGGCGCCGAACATTCAGTACTTC,CSVGGGAPNIQYF
TRBJ2-7,few,TRBV20-1,NA,TGCAGTGCTAGAGATTCCAGGGCCTACGAGCAGTACTTC,CSARDSRAYEQYF
TRBJ2-7,many,TRBV10-3,TRBD1,TGTGCCATCAGTTCGGACAGGGGTTACGAGCAGTACTTC,CAISSDRGYEQYF
TRBJ2-3,NA,TRBV19,NA,TGTGCCAGTAAGTTGCAGGGATACACAGATACGCAGTATTTT,CASKLQGYTDTQYF
TRBJ1-4,few,TRBV15,NA,TGTGCCACCAGCAGATACCGGGGCAATGAAAAACTGTTTTTT,CATSRYRGNEKLFF
TRBJ1-5,NA,TRBV20-1,NA,TGCAGTGCTAGCCAGGGACTGATAAATCAGCCCCAGCATTTT,CSASQGLINQPQHF
TRBJ2-4,many,TRBV28,NA,TGTGCCAGCCAGGACAGAGCCAAAAACATTCAGTACTTC,CASQDRAKNIQYF
TRBJ1-5,few,TRBV30,NA,TGTGCCTGGAGTAGGTCGACCAATCAGCCCCAGCATTTT,CAWSRSTNQPQHF
TRBJ1-3,NA,TRBV9,NA,TGTGCCAGCAGCGTAGAAAAGGCTGGAAACACCATATATTTT,CASSVEKAGNTIYF
TRBJ1-4,few,TRBV20-1,NA,TGCAGTGCTAGGGTTGGGGAAAAACTGTTTTTT,CSARVGEKLFF
TRBJ2-3,few,TRBV6-6,NA,TGTGCCAGCAGTTACCTGGCAGGGAGCACAGATACGCAGTATTTT,CASSYLAGSTDTQYF
TRBJ2-5,few,TRBV5-6,NA,TGTGCCAGCAGCTATAGCGCAGGGGCGCCAACGGGGGAGACCCAGTACTTC,CASSYSAGAPTGETQYF
TRBJ2-3,NA,TRBV7-2,NA,TGTGCCAGCAGCTGGCGTAGCGAAAAAGATACGCAGTATTTT,CASSWRSEKDTQYF
TRBJ2-2,NA,TRBV27,TRBD2,TGTGCCAGCAGTTTCTGGGCACTAGCGGGAGGGCCCGGGCTCGGGGAGCTGTTTTTT,CASSFWALAGGPGLGELFF
TRBJ2-1,many,TRBV6-1,TRBD2,TGTGCCAGCAGTGATCCCCCGGGACTAGCGGGACTAGGTGAGCAGTTCTTC,CASSDPPGLAGLGEQFF
TRBJ1-5,few,TRBV20-1,NA,TGCAGTGCGACCTCCGGCGGGCCCCTTCAGCCCCAGCATTTT,CSATSGGPLQPQHF
TRBJ2-1,NA,TRBV7-9,TRBD2,TGTGCCGGCTTTCGAGCGGGAGAGAGCTACAATGAGCAGTTCTTC,CAGFRAGESYNEQFF
TRBJ2-3,many,TRBV6-5,TRBD2,TGTGCCAGCAGACTAGCGGTGAGCACAGATACGCAGTATTTT,CASRLAVSTDTQYF
TRBJ1-3,NA,TRBV7-9,NA,TGTGCCAGCAGCTTGGCAGGGGTGGTTGGAAACACCATATATTTT,CASSLAGVVGNTIYF
TRBJ2-3,many,TRBV4-3,NA,TGCGCCAGCAGCCATGGTGGTCTGGACCGCACAGATACGCAGTATTTT,CASSHGGLDRTDTQYF
TRBJ2-1,many,TRBV5-6,NA,TGTGCCAGCAGCTCGACAGGAAAAAGAACCTACAATGAGCAGTTCTTC,CASSSTGKRTYNEQFF
TRBJ2-7,many,TRBV20-1,TRBD1,TGCAGTGCTAGAGACGCAGGGGGCGCCTACGAGCAGTACTTC,CSARDAGGAYEQYF
TRBJ1-4,many,TRBV4-1,TRBD1,TGCGCCAGCAGCCCAACTACAGGGGGGCTGTTTTTT,CASSPTTGGLFF
TRBJ1-1,NA,TRBV19,TRBD1,TGTGCCAGTAGTATACCGGGACAGGGGGCTGGAGACACTGAAGCTTTCTTT,CASSIPGQGAGDTEAFF
TRBJ1-2,NA,TRBV20-1,NA,TGCAGTGCTAGAGATTTTGGGGAAACTAACTATGGCTACACCTTC,CSARDFGETNYGYTF
TRBJ2-7,few,TRBV5-6,NA,TGTGCCAGCAGCGCCCTCTTAAGATCGGTCCATGTGGGATACGAGCAGCACTTC,CASSALLRSVHVGYEQHF
TRBJ2-3,few,TRBV20-1,NA,TGCAGTGCTAGAGATTTCGGAAACAGGCCTAGCACAGATACGCAGTATTTT,CSARDFGNRPSTDTQYF
TRBJ2-1,NA,TRBV9,NA,TGTGCCAGCAGCGCCCGCCAATTTAACAATGAGCAGTTCTTC,CASSARQFNNEQFF
TRBJ1-3,NA,TRBV3-1,NA,TGTGCCAGCCGGGCAGGGGCTGGAAACACCATATATTTT,CASRAGAGNTIYF
TRBJ1-1,NA,TRBV28,NA,TGTGCCAGCAGTTTATTCGAACGAGGTGAAGCTTTCTTT,CASSLFERGEAFF
TRBJ2-5,NA,TRBV2,NA,TGTGCCAGCAGTGGGAACCGTCAGACCCAGTACTTC,CASSGNRQTQYF
TRBJ2-3,many,TRBV5-8,NA,TGTGCCAGCAGCTTACGTCGGGCCAGCAGCACAGATACGCAGTATTTT,CASSLRRASSTDTQYF
TRBJ1-6,many,TRBV29-1,NA,TGCAGCGTTCGATCTGGAGGGAATTCACCCCTCCACTTT,CSVRSGGNSPLHF
TRBJ1-4,NA,TRBV15,NA,TGTGCCACCAGCAGATCCAGACAGGCAACTAATGAAAAACTGTTTTTT,CATSRSRQATNEKLFF
TRBJ2-5,few,TRBV5-1,TRBD2,TGCGCCAGCAGCTTGATCCCCACTAGCGGGGGGCCCCAAGAGACCCAGTACTTC,CASSLIPTSGGPQETQYF
TRBJ2-2,few,TRBV20-1,NA,TGCAGTGCGCCACCGGGACAAAACACCGGGGAGCTGTTTTTT,CSAPPGQNTGELFF
TRBJ2-7,few,TRBV24-1,NA,TGTGCCACCAGTGGACAGCCCTACGAGCAGTACTTC,CATSGQPYEQYF
TRBJ2-5,many,TRBV4-1,NA,TGCGCCAGCAGCCAAGGGCTAGGGGGGGGGACCCAGTACTTC,CASSQGLGGGTQYF
TRBJ2-1,many,TRBV11-2,TRBD1,TGTGCCAGCAGCTTAGCCCGGGGGACAGGGGAGCAGTTCTTC,CASSLARGTGEQFF
TRBJ2-1,NA,TRBV11-2,NA,TGTGCCAGCAGCTTAGAATTTGCGGGATCCAATGAGCAGTTCTTC,CASSLEFAGSNEQFF